The subject of this entry is one T cell receptor (beta chain). The sample originates from a study of T cell changes during pregnancy in multiple sclerosis. The protocol was immunoSEQ multiplex PCR, while the TCRdb copy is restricted to in-frame clones and leaves out a portion. The sample records approximately 100,000 clones, around nine tenths being singletons. The sequence derives from a female donor with multiple sclerosis, enrolled in a pregnancy study. The specimen was peripheral blood, collected in the second trimester of pregnancy.

The DNA of the CDR3 is TGCGCCAGCAGCTCTGCGGGAGGCTCCTACGAGCAGTACTTC. Translating it yields CASSSAGGSYEQYF. The chain couples TRBV5-1 to TRBJ2-7; the match to TRBD2 covers 8 bases. Germline values: CDR1 SGHRS, CDR2 YFSETQ. J gave up 0 bases and V 3 bases, and 2 bases lay outside the gene matches. The CDR3 totals 14 residues. The full variable domain, in which reference TRBV5-1 and TRBJ2-7 provide the parts outside the CDR3, is KAGVTQTPRYLIKTRGQQVTLSCSPISGHRSVSWYQQTPGQGLQFLFEYFSETQRNKGNFPGRFSGRQFSNSRSEMNVSTLELGDSALYLCASSSAGGSYEQYFGPGTRLTVT.